Listed here is a single T cell receptor (beta chain). The antigen it binds to is not known. No clone much larger than this one lies a single base away; base qualities are absent. Genomic DNA was isolated from the sorted cells so that the TCRbeta CDR3 region could be sequenced. TCRbeta CDR3 regions were sequenced using the immunoSEQ Assay. TCRdb took this table from immuneACCESS and kept in-frame rearrangements with V and J called. Such tables lack part of the clones; where checked against another copy, unresolved V genes explain under half of the gap, and the rest is unexplained. Here the sample has under 80,000 clones; 88% occur a single time. Roughly 0.98% of the sample rests with the top ten. V is pruned by 3 bases and J by 5 bases, leaving 4 bases of the junction without a gene match. CDR1 and CDR2 are read off the germline V gene as MNHNS and SASEGT. The CDR3 contains 15 residues, cysteine and phenylalanine counted. Kept here is only the CDR3 DNA, which spans 45 bases and is read in frame from base 1.

This record belongs to a study of OX40 agonist ivuxolimab in advanced cancers. Regarding the research as a whole: The costimulatory receptor OX40 (CD134) was targeted by ivuxolimab, a fully human IgG2 agonistic monoclonal antibody. Patients were allowed to have had prior anti-PD-1, anti-PD-L1 or anti-CTLA-4 therapy, and 30% to 40% of the dose-escalation patients had previously received checkpoint inhibitors. The point of sequencing TCRbeta in the periphery was to test whether ivuxolimab changed TCR sequence diversity and drove clonal T-cell expansion. Of the 50 or so patients in dose escalation, some 19 had hepatocellular carcinoma, about 15 had melanoma, 9 had renal cell carcinoma and 9 had head and neck cancer. The paper reports the monotherapy dose-escalation portion (N = 52 patients) of the phase I ivuxolimab trial. Partial responses were achieved by three dose-escalation patients, of whom one had hepatocellular carcinoma and two had cutaneous melanoma. A male proportion of roughly 80% and a mean age of around 60 years, ranging from about 20 to 80, were recorded for the dose-escalation cohort. Intravenous ivuxolimab was administered to patients every 2 weeks at six dose levels: 0.01, 0.1, 0.3, 1.5, 3 and 10 mg/kg.

The study at large found these results: Antigen specificity was not determined for the clonally expanded peripheral T cells. In the 0.1-3.0 mg/kg groups, partial responders were among the patients with the lowest normalized peripheral clonal expansion, particularly in CD8+ T cells. After ivuxolimab, expanded clones were on average more numerous among CD8+ T cells than among CD4+ T cells. Low levels of normalized T-cell clonal expansion were also seen in some nonresponding patients. Clonal expansion of both CD4+ and CD8+ blood T cells was observed from baseline to week 6 at doses 0.1 to 3.0 mg/kg.

Patients with a history of autoimmune disease or receiving systemic immunosuppression were excluded from the trial. Peripheral blood for TCR sequencing was collected from all dose cohorts at baseline, on cycle 4 day 1, and on cycle 7 day 1. The samples were drawn from a first-in-human, open-label, multicenter phase I dose-escalation trial of ivuxolimab. Adults with locally advanced or metastatic melanoma, renal cell, hepatocellular, or head and neck squamous cell carcinoma were enrolled in the trial. Before TCR sequencing, CD4+ T cells and CD8+ T cells were sorted from peripheral blood as separate populations.

The sequence was collected from an adult with an advanced solid tumor such as melanoma, head and neck, liver or kidney cancer. This chain joins TRBV6-1 to TRBJ2-1, with 10 central nucleotides matching TRBD2. Sequenced here: CD4+ or CD8+ T cells sorted from blood, sampled in a trial of the OX40 agonist ivuxolimab. In nucleotide form, the sequence is TGTGCCAGCAGTGAGGCTAGCGGGAGAAACAATGAGCAGTTCTTC. It translates to CASSEASGRNNEQFF.